Listed below are T cell receptor beta chains from one sample, sequenced in a study of blood T cell repertoires in COVID-19. Measured with immunoSEQ multiplex PCR; TCRdb has only the in-frame clones, and not every one. The sample yields approximately 220,000 clones, around 80% seen once. What was sequenced was peripheral blood. The receptors originated from a woman aged 55-75 years who had recovered from COVID-19. CDR3s include the opening cysteine and the closing phenylalanine or tryptophan. The D gene is left open where the match is weak. Not every row has a clone size; where given, it reads once, few, many or a size class.

V gene,D gene,J gene,clone size,CDR3 DNA,CDR3 protein
TRBV5-3,.,TRBJ2-7,.,TGTGCCAGAAGCTCACTACCTCAGGGTTCCGAGCAGTACTTC,CARSSLPQGSEQYF
TRBV30,.,TRBJ2-7,.,TGTGCCTGGAGAAATAGGTACAGGGCCTACGAGCAGTACTTC,CAWRNRYRAYEQYF
TRBV7-2,TRBD2,TRBJ2-7,.,TGTGCCAGCAGCTGGGGGGGGAGAGACTACGAGCAGTACTTC,CASSWGGRDYEQYF
TRBV29-1,.,TRBJ2-3,.,TGCAGCGTTGCTCCGGGAAGAGATACGCAGTATTTT,CSVAPGRDTQYF
TRBV11-2,.,TRBJ2-1,.,TGTGCCAGCAGCTTAGATCGCGGATACAATGAGCAGTTCTTC,CASSLDRGYNEQFF
TRBV9,TRBD1,TRBJ2-2,.,TGTGCCAGCAGCCCTCGGACAGGGAACACCGGGGAGCTGTTTTTT,CASSPRTGNTGELFF
TRBV7-9,.,TRBJ1-2,.,TGTGCCAGCAGCTTAAGGGGAGGCTACACCTTC,CASSLRGGYTF
TRBV19,.,TRBJ1-1,.,TGTGCCAGTAGTACCCGACTGGTGAGCATCCGGTGGACTGAAGCTTTCTTT,CASSTRLVSIRWTEAFF
TRBV2,TRBD1,TRBJ1-1,few,TGTGCCAGCAGTGTCCGGACAGGGAACACTGAAGCTTTCTTT,CASSVRTGNTEAFF
TRBV7-8,.,TRBJ1-6,.,TGTGCCAGCAGCTTAACAGGGTGGGATTCACCCCTCCACTTT,CASSLTGWDSPLHF
TRBV10-3,.,TRBJ1-1,.,TGTGCCATCAGTGAACAGTCGAACACTGAAGCTTTCTTT,CAISEQSNTEAFF
TRBV5-1,.,TRBJ2-2,.,TGCGCCAGCAGCACCCGGGACACGAACACCGGGGAGCTGTTTTTT,CASSTRDTNTGELFF
TRBV18,TRBD2,TRBJ2-1,.,TGTGCCAGCTCACCACAGCGTTGGCTAGCGGGGGTCAATGAGCAGTTCTTC,CASSPQRWLAGVNEQFF
TRBV2,TRBD2,TRBJ2-3,.,TGTGCCAGCAGGGCACTAGCGGGGGGAGCAGATACGCAGTATTTT,CASRALAGGADTQYF
TRBV19,TRBD1,TRBJ1-6,.,TGTGCCAGTGGGGGACAGGTAGCTTCACCCCTCCACTTT,CASGGQVASPLHF
TRBV10-1,TRBD1,TRBJ2-1,.,TGCGCCAGCAATCCCGACAGGGGGGCCTACAATGAGCAGTTCTTC,CASNPDRGAYNEQFF
TRBV5-8,.,TRBJ1-5,.,TGTGCCAGCAGCTTGACGAGGAAGGGGCGAACTCAGCCCCAGCATTTT,CASSLTRKGRTQPQHF
TRBV3-1/TRBV3-2,.,TRBJ2-7,.,TGTGCCAGCAGCCAAGAGGGGGGACCTCAGTACTTC,CASSQEGGPQYF
TRBV30,TRBD1,TRBJ2-7,.,TGTGCCTGGAGTAACACCGGGACAGGGTTCGAGCAGTACTTC,CAWSNTGTGFEQYF
TRBV5-8,TRBD1,TRBJ1-1,.,TGTGCCAGCAGCTTTTTGAGTCGGGTCCCCGGGACAGGGTGGAACACTGAAGCTTTCTTT,CASSFLSRVPGTGWNTEAFF
TRBV6-5,.,TRBJ1-3,.,TGTGCCAGCATCACGCGGGCCACGGGGGGAAACACCATATATTTT,CASITRATGGNTIYF
TRBV19,.,TRBJ2-7,.,TGTGCCAGTAGGGCGCGAGGGAGCAAATTATACGAGCAGTACTTC,CASRARGSKLYEQYF
TRBV29-1,.,TRBJ1-2,.,TGCAGCGTTGGGGGGCAAAACTATGGCTACACCTTC,CSVGGQNYGYTF
TRBV11-3,TRBD2,TRBJ2-1,.,TGTGCCAGCAGCCAGCGGGGGGGCGGGATGGATGAGCAGTTCTTC,CASSQRGGGMDEQFF
TRBV4-1,.,TRBJ1-1,.,TGCGCCAGCAGCCAAGATTTAGGGGGCACTGAAGCTTTCTTT,CASSQDLGGTEAFF
TRBV11-2,.,TRBJ2-5,once,TGTGCCAGCAGCTTCGGGACTGGTGAGACCCAGTACTTC,CASSFGTGETQYF
TRBV7-9,.,TRBJ1-5,.,TGTGCCAGCAGCCAAGGGGGGGCAGGGCCCCAGCATTTT,CASSQGGAGPQHF
TRBV7-7,.,TRBJ2-2,.,TGTGCTAGCAGCACCCGGACAGAGAACACCGGGGAGCTGTTTTTT,CASSTRTENTGELFF
TRBV30,.,TRBJ2-7,.,TGTGCCTGGAGTCGACAGGTCTACGAGCAGTACTTC,CAWSRQVYEQYF
TRBV2,.,TRBJ1-2,.,TGTGCCAGCAGTGAAGCGCGGGCAGTCTATGGCTACACCTTC,CASSEARAVYGYTF
TRBV7-9,.,TRBJ1-1,.,TGTGCCAGCAGTCCGAAGAGGGAACGGAACACTGAAGCTTTCTTT,CASSPKRERNTEAFF
TRBV30,.,TRBJ2-7,.,TGTGCCTGCCGAGGAGGGGGGGGGATATACGAGCAGTACTTC,CACRGGGGIYEQYF
TRBV15,.,TRBJ2-1,.,TGTGCCACCAGCGCCCGACTGAGCTCCTACAATGAGCAGTTCTTC,CATSARLSSYNEQFF
TRBV7-9,TRBD2,TRBJ2-2,few,TGTGCCAGCATCCTTAGACTAGCGGGGGCCCCCTTGACCGGGGAGCTGTTTTTT,CASILRLAGAPLTGELFF
TRBV27,.,TRBJ2-6,.,TGTGCCAGCAGTTTACGACGGGACCGGGACATGTACTCTGGGGCCAACGTCCTGACTTTC,CASSLRRDRDMYSGANVLTF
TRBV4-1,.,TRBJ2-7,.,TGCGCCAGCAGCCAAGAGGGGGCCTCCTACGAGCAGTACTTC,CASSQEGASYEQYF